The 20 T cell receptor beta chains reported below all come from one sample, sequenced in a study of identifying expanded T cells in peripheral blood. The data were produced by immunoSEQ multiplex PCR, yet TCRdb's version contains in-frame clones alone and is incomplete. This sample has over 80,000 clones, with around 85% found just once. Material for sequencing was blood. These receptor sequences come from a person aged 18 to 75 in good health.

The chain joins TRBV7-9 to TRBJ2-3, with 7 bases identical to TRBD2. Germline trimming cut 5 bases from V and 6 bases from J; bases unmatched to any gene: 11. Germline CDR1 and CDR2: SEHNR and FQNEAQ (reference sequence). The CDR3 loop spans 15 amino acids. CDR3 residues: CASSPRRGGWDTQYF. The CDR3 region has the DNA TGTGCCAGCAGCCCCCGCCGGGGAGGGTGGGATACGCAGTATTTT.

This chain joins TRBV7-2 and TRBJ2-2; 10 nucleotides agree with TRBD1. V dropped 5 bases and J dropped 8; count of bases not matched to a gene: 14. Germline V gene sequence: CDR1 SGHTA, CDR2 FQGNSA. This CDR3 contains 17 residues. The CDR3 protein is CASSDTGQGWPRGELFF. The CDR3 DNA reads TGTGCCAGCAGCGATACGGGACAGGGGTGGCCCAGGGGGGAGCTGTTTTTT.

The sample holds one count of this clone. The chain carries TRBV6-4 and TRBJ2-6, with D maybe TRBD1 (6 bases). Germline CDR1 reads MRHNA; CDR2 reads SNTAGT. The V end lost 5 bases, the J end lost 0 bases, and 17 bases lay between the germline ends. CDR3 length: 18 residues. The CDR3 bases are TGTGCCAGCAGTCGTAGGGGGATCGTCCGCTCTGGGGCCAACGTCCTGACTTTC. It translates to CASSRRGIVRSGANVLTF.

This clone was detected once. V usage is TRBV2 and J usage is TRBJ1-4; D perhaps matches TRBD1 (5 bases). Trimming removed 7 bases from V and 8 bases from J, with 14 bases in between. The CDR3 runs 13 residues. Germline values: CDR1 SNHLY, CDR2 FYNNEI. The CDR3, as DNA: TGTGCCAGCAACTTTAGGGGTTTAGAAAAACTGTTTTTT. Translated, it gives CASNFRGLEKLFF. The full variable domain, rest sourced from reference TRBV2 and TRBJ1-4, is EPEVTQTPSHQVTQMGQEVILRCVPISNHLYFYWYRQILGQKVEFLVSFYNNEISEKSEIFDDQFSVERPDGSNFTLKIRSTKLEDSAMYFCASNFRGLEKLFFGSGTQLSVL.

This clone was detected once. V is TRBV5-1 and J is TRBJ2-1, with 10 bases fitting TRBD1. The junction had 4 bases not matched to a gene; V was cut back by 3 bases and J by 7 bases. CDR1 is SGHRS, CDR2 YFSETQ, per germline. The CDR3 is 14 residues long. The CDR3, as DNA: TGCGCCAGCAGCTGGGGACAGGGGATTAATGAGCAGTTCTTC. It is translated as CASSWGQGINEQFF.

Only a few counts were recorded for this clone. The chain recombines TRBV19 with TRBJ2-1; D is uncertain. CDR3 size: 14 residues. Germline V gene lookup returns CDR1 LNHDA and CDR2 SQIVND (reference sequence). Trimming pared 8 bases from V and 3 bases from J, leaving 14 bases between. The CDR3 is CASSNPPVYNEQFF. CDR3 nucleotide sequence: TGTGCCAGTTCTAACCCACCCGTCTACAATGAGCAGTTCTTC.

V and J are TRBV6-6 and TRBJ2-2; unclear D gene. Deletions cut 6 bases from V and 2 bases from J, with 13 bases between. Germline loops: CDR1 MNHNY, CDR2 SVGAGI (reference sequence). The CDR3 is 15 residues long. The CDR3 DNA reads TGTGCCAGCAGCCCCGGTAGGATTAACACCGGGGAGCTGTTTTTT. Protein sequence: CASSPGRINTGELFF.

V is TRBV6-5 and J is TRBJ1-2; TRBD1 matches at 8 bases. The CDR3 is 15 residues long. V shed 3 bases and J 6 bases; nucleotides not matched to a gene: 9. Germline V gene lookup returns CDR1 MNHEY and CDR2 SVGAGI. CDR3 amino acids: CASSYHTGGEDGYTF. In nucleotides, the CDR3 is TGTGCCAGCAGTTATCACACAGGGGGGGAAGATGGCTACACCTTC.

The genes are TRBV9 and TRBJ2-5, with no clear D. Germline-derived CDR1 and CDR2 are SGDLS and YYNGEE. Trimming removed 0 bases at V and 5 bases at J, with 8 bases between. The CDR3 loop spans 13 amino acids. DNA of the CDR3: TGTGCCAGCAGCGTAGGAGACGCGGAGACCCAGTACTTC. This gives the protein CASSVGDAETQYF.

This chain joins TRBV14 and TRBJ1-2, with D possibly TRBD1 on 6 matching bases. Trimming left V 1 base short and J 11 bases short, with 14 bases between. Germline assignment: CDR1 SGHDN and CDR2 FVKESK. The CDR3 extends over 13 amino acids. The CDR3 loop reads CASSQVFRGLYTF. The CDR3 DNA reads as TGTGCCAGCAGCCAAGTCTTCAGGGGCCTTTACACCTTC.

The chain couples TRBV7-9 to TRBJ1-2, with 9 bases that match TRBD1. The V segment lost 2 bases and the J segment 7 bases; nucleotides outside the gene matches: 11. Germline values: CDR1 SEHNR, CDR2 FQNEAQ (reference sequence). CDR3 length: 16 amino acids. The CDR3 region is CASSLRGEDRGAGYTF. The CDR3 bases are TGTGCCAGCAGCTTACGGGGGGAGGACAGGGGTGCTGGCTACACCTTC.

The rearrangement uses TRBV2 and TRBJ2-1, with 8 bases fitting TRBD1. The CDR3 covers 13 residues. V shed 10 bases, J shed 3 bases, and the junction held 5 bases outside the gene matches. Germline CDR1 SNHLY, CDR2 FYNNEI. CDR3 bases: TGTGCCACCTTGGACAGGGACTACAATGAGCAGTTCTTC. Its protein product is CATLDRDYNEQFF.

This chain connects TRBV7-6 to TRBJ2-5, with TRBD2 matching over 8 bases. After removal of 6 bases from V and 4 bases from J, the junction contained 7 bases not matched to a gene. CDR1 is SGHVS, CDR2 FNYEAQ, per germline. The length of the CDR3 is 14 residues. The chain's CDR3 is CASSPGGGRETQYF. In DNA form, the CDR3 reads TGTGCCAGCAGTCCCGGGGGGGGTAGAGAGACCCAGTACTTC.

The J gene is TRBJ1-1, the V gene TRBV4-1, with TRBD1 identical over 10 bases. Trimming at V came to 4 bases and at J to 6 bases, leaving 2 bases not matched to a gene. Germline-derived CDR1 and CDR2 are MGHRA and YSYEKL. The CDR3 is 13 residues long. CDR3 amino acids: CASSPGQGAEAFF. The CDR3 DNA reads as TGCGCCAGCAGCCCAGGACAGGGGGCTGAAGCTTTCTTT.

This chain joins TRBV7-2 and TRBJ2-7; 7 nucleotides align to TRBD1. Trimming removed 5 bases from V and 5 bases from J; junction bases left unmatched: 12. CDR1 is SGHTA and CDR2 is FQGNSA in the germline V gene. The CDR3 loop spans 15 amino acids. The CDR3: CASSGRTGLVNEQYF. The CDR3 nucleotides read TGTGCCAGCAGCGGCAGGACAGGATTGGTCAACGAGCAGTACTTC.

The chain links TRBV6-1 to TRBJ2-5; D unclear. This CDR3 spans 14 amino acids. CDR1 is MNHNS and CDR2 is SASEGT in the germline V gene. The V end lost 2 bases, the J end lost 3 bases, and 10 bases lay between the germline ends. CDR3 region: CASSEYGSKETQYF. DNA of the CDR3: TGTGCCAGCAGTGAATATGGGTCTAAAGAGACCCAGTACTTC.

The chain couples TRBV5-6 to TRBJ2-6; the D gene is possibly TRBD2 (5 bases). CDR3 length: 15 amino acids. V was trimmed by 1 base and J by 4 bases, leaving 9 bases between them. CDR1 and CDR2 from the germline V gene are SGHDT and YYEEEE. The CDR3 coding sequence is TGTGCCAGCAGCTTGAGGCGGGCCGGGGCCAACGTCCTGACTTTC. Its translation is CASSLRRAGANVLTF.

This clone was picked up one time. The V call is TRBV7-9, the J call TRBJ2-3, with 11 bases fitting TRBD2. The CDR3 length is 17 residues. Germline-derived CDR1 and CDR2 are SEHNR and FQNEAQ (reference sequence). V lost 1 base to trimming and J lost 8 bases; unmatched junction nucleotides: 11. CDR3 nucleotide sequence: TGTGCCAGCAGCTTAGGGGCTAGCGGGGGGTGGATGGCTACGCAGTATTTT. Amino acid sequence: CASSLGASGGWMATQYF.

This chain uses TRBV5-1 with TRBJ2-7, with TRBD1 matching 8 bases. The CDR3 loop spans 14 amino acids. The trim removed 4 bases at V and 2 bases at J, leaving 5 bases unmatched. From germline, CDR1 is SGHRS and CDR2 YFSETQ. The CDR3 spells CASSPPGQAYEQYF. The CDR3 DNA reads as TGCGCCAGCAGCCCGCCGGGACAGGCCTACGAGCAGTACTTC.

This clone was found many times. CDR3 residues: CAYMTAGNTIYF. CDR3 nucleotides: TGTGCCTATATGACCGCTGGAAACACCATATATTTT. The chain carries TRBV30 and TRBJ1-3; D not certain. CDR3 length: 12 amino acids. Germline V CDR1 and CDR2: GTSNPN, SVGIG (reference sequence). Trimming stripped 7 bases from V and 2 bases from J, with 9 bases between.